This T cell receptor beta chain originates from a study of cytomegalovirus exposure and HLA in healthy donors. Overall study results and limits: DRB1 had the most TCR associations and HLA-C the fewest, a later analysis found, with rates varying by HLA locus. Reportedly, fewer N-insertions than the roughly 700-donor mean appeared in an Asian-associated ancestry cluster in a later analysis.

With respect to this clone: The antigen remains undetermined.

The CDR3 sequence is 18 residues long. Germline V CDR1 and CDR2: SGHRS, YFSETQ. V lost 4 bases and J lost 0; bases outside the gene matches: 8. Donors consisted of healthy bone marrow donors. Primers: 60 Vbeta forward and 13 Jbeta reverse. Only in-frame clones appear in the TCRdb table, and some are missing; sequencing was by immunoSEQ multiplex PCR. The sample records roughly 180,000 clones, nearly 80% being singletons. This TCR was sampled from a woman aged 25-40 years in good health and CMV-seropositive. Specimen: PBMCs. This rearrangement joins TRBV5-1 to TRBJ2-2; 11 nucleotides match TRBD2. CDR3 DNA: TGCGCCAGCAGCCCCGGGACTAGCGGAGACGCGAACACCGGGGAGCTGTTTTTT. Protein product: CASSPGTSGDANTGELFF.